Below are 25 T cell receptor beta chains sequenced from a single sample in a study of shared clonotypes between healthy human individuals. Sequenced by immunoSEQ multiplex PCR; TCRdb stores in-frame clones only, minus some. The table includes about 680,000 clones, 55% to 85% detected once. Material for sequencing was memory CD4+ T cells sorted from blood. Subset meaning: CD45RA-negative fraction. These receptors all stem from a woman in her thirties in good health.

The V call is TRBV7-9, the J call TRBJ2-4; 8 bases align to TRBD1. CDR3 size: 18 residues. Trimming removed 2 bases from V and 0 bases from J; junction bases left unmatched: 9. The germline gives CDR1 SEHNR, CDR2 FQNEAQ (reference sequence). The DNA of the CDR3 is TGTGCCAGCAGCTTACAGGGGGCGACAGGGGTAGCCAAAAACATTCAGTACTTC. Residues: CASSLQGATGVAKNIQYF.

V gene TRBV7-2 combines with J gene TRBJ1-1; D call uncertain. V was shortened by 3 bases and J by 6 bases, with 11 bases between the two germline ends. The CDR3 runs 13 residues. CDR1 SGHTA and CDR2 FQGNSA come from the germline V gene. DNA of the CDR3: TGTGCCAGCAGCTTCCTGAACGGGGCTGAAGCTTTCTTT. The encoded protein is CASSFLNGAEAFF.

The rearrangement joins TRBV27 to TRBJ1-2; TRBD1 matches at 8 bases. Germline CDR1 and CDR2: MNHEY and SMNVEV (reference sequence). V shed 2 bases and J 3 bases; nucleotides not matched to a gene: 17. The CDR3 loop spans 19 amino acids. As DNA, the CDR3 is TGTGCCAGCAGTTTACTCCAAACCGGGACAGGAGAGAATTACTATGGCTACACCTTC. Its translation: CASSLLQTGTGENYYGYTF.

This clone has a handful of counts. The J gene is TRBJ2-1, the V gene TRBV5-1; TRBD1 matches 8 bases. There are 14 residues in the CDR3. The ends lost 5 bases at V and 1 base at J; junction bases unmatched: 2. The germline gives CDR1 SGHRS, CDR2 YFSETQ. CDR3 sequence: CASRQGESYNEQFF. CDR3 in DNA: TGCGCCAGCAGACAGGGGGAATCCTACAATGAGCAGTTCTTC.

To note about this clone: This specimen includes other DNA sequences encoding the same CDR3. This chain joins TRBV10-1 and TRBJ2-2, with no clear D. Per the germline V gene, CDR1 is WNHNN and CDR2 is SYGVQD (reference sequence). CDR3 length: 12 amino acids. Trimming took 4 bases from V and 6 from J, leaving 6 bases between them. Written as DNA, the CDR3 is TGCGCCAGCAGTGGGTTAGCCGGGGAGCTGTTTTTT. Its protein is CASSGLAGELFF.

CDR3 in DNA: TGTGCCAGCAGTCAACAGGGAGTTGGAGATACGCAGTATTTT. The encoded protein is CASSQQGVGDTQYF. V and J are TRBV6-4 and TRBJ2-3; D possibly corresponds to TRBD1 (6 bases). From germline, CDR1 is MRHNA and CDR2 SNTAGT. V lost 5 bases and J lost 5, with 14 bases in between. The CDR3 has 14 residues.

This chain connects TRBV30 to TRBJ1-1; D gene unclear. The germline CDR1 and CDR2 sequences are GTSNPN and SVGIG (reference sequence). The CDR3 contains 12 residues. The V end lost 1 base, the J end lost 4 bases, and 7 bases lay between the germline ends. The CDR3 DNA is TGTGCCTGGAGTGAACAATTCACTGAAGCTTTCTTT. Translating gives CAWSEQFTEAFF. The full variable domain, rest sourced from reference TRBV30 and TRBJ1-1, is SQTIHQWPATLVQPVGSPLSLECTVEGTSNPNLYWYRQAAGRGLQLLFYSVGIGQISSEVPQNLSASRPQDRQFILSSKKLLLSDSGFYLCAWSEQFTEAFFGQGTRLTVV.

J is TRBJ2-7 and V is TRBV6-5; D may be TRBD2 (6 bases). CDR1 is MNHEY, CDR2 SVGAGI, per germline. V was clipped by 2 bases and J by 4 bases, with 12 bases between them. The CDR3 is made up of 14 amino acids. As DNA, the CDR3 is TGTGCCAGCAGTTACGACGGGAGTCGTTACGAGCAGTACTTC. It translates to CASSYDGSRYEQYF.

V gene TRBV9 combines with J gene TRBJ2-7; D is possibly TRBD1 (6 bases). Germline V lookup: CDR1 SGDLS, CDR2 YYNGEE. Trimming left V 0 bases short and J 0 bases short, with 13 bases between. The CDR3 is made up of 16 amino acids. The DNA for the CDR3 is TGTGCCAGCAGCGTAGAGGGGTCAGGGGTCTCCTACGAGCAGTACTTC. This encodes CASSVEGSGVSYEQYF.

V and J are TRBV2 and TRBJ2-1; possibly TRBD2 for D (5 bases). CDR1 SNHLY and CDR2 FYNNEI come from the germline V gene. Trimming pared 1 base from V and 9 bases from J, leaving 10 bases between. The CDR3 covers 13 residues. The chain's CDR3 is CASSEGTLAEQFF. For the CDR3, the DNA is TGTGCCAGCAGTGAAGGGACGCTAGCTGAGCAGTTCTTC.

The rearrangement links TRBV5-8 to TRBJ2-7; the D is unclear. V shed 7 bases and J shed 3 bases, with 8 bases lying between them. Germline V gene sequence: CDR1 SGHTS, CDR2 YDEGEE. The CDR3 runs to 11 residues. In DNA, the CDR3 is TGTGCCAGCCAGACGGTCTACGAGCAGTACTTC. Protein: CASQTVYEQYF.

J is TRBJ2-7 and V is TRBV15; no definite D call. CDR1 is LNHNV and CDR2 is YYDKDF in the germline V gene (reference sequence). The CDR3 is 14 amino acids. Trimming removed 5 bases at V and 3 bases at J, with 14 bases between. The CDR3 protein is CATSQTGQSYEQYF. CDR3 DNA: TGTGCCACCAGCCAAACGGGCCAGAGCTACGAGCAGTACTTC.

The chain has TRBV7-2 and TRBJ1-5; D perhaps matches TRBD1 (6 bases). The CDR3 is 15 amino acids. The V gene lost 0 bases and the J gene lost 4 bases, with 10 bases spanning the gap. Germline V gives CDR1 SGHTA, CDR2 FQGNSA. The CDR3 protein is CASSLAGGTNQPQHF. The CDR3 bases are TGTGCCAGCAGCTTAGCTGGAGGGACAAATCAGCCCCAGCATTTT.

The chain links TRBV5-4 to TRBJ2-7, with a possible D match to TRBD1 (6 bases). Trimming left V 4 bases short and J 3 bases short, with 17 bases between. Germline V gene sequence: CDR1 SGHNT, CDR2 YYREEE (reference sequence). This CDR3 is 15 amino acids long. DNA of the CDR3: TGTGCCAGCAGCCCAGGGGTTTCGGGTAGCTACGAGCAGTACTTC. Translating it yields CASSPGVSGSYEQYF.

CDR3: CASSGTVTSPVSYEQYF. CDR3 coding DNA: TGTGCCAGCAGTGGGACCGTGACTAGCCCCGTTTCCTACGAGCAGTACTTC. The chain joins TRBV25-1 to TRBJ2-7, with 7 bases aligning to TRBD2. The V and J ends lost 4 bases and 1 base, in that order; junction bases with no gene match: 13. From germline, CDR1 is MGHDK and CDR2 SYGVNS. The CDR3 runs to 17 residues.

V usage is TRBV5-1 and J usage is TRBJ2-2; 8 bases are a match to TRBD1. The CDR3 consists of 15 residues. Germline-derived CDR1 and CDR2 are SGHRS and YFSETQ. The junction had 6 bases not matched to a gene; V was cut back by 2 bases and J by 6 bases. The CDR3 region has the DNA TGCGCCAGCAGCTTCGGGACAGGCGTTGCCGGGGAGCTGTTTTTT. As protein: CASSFGTGVAGELFF.

This clone was picked up many times. This chain uses TRBV25-1 with TRBJ2-3; D gene unclear. The CDR3 is made up of 14 amino acids. Deletions cut 2 bases from V and 1 base from J, with 7 bases between. Germline CDR1 is MGHDK and CDR2 is SYGVNS. The CDR3 nucleotides are TGTGCCAGCAGTGAAGGGCAGGGCACAGATACGCAGTATTTT. It translates to CASSEGQGTDTQYF. Together with reference TRBV25-1 and TRBJ2-3, the CDR3 gives the full variable domain: EADIYQTPRYLVIGTGKKITLECSQTMGHDKMYWYQQDPGMELHLIHYSYGVNSTEKGDLSSESTVSRIRTEHFPLTLESARPSHTSQYLCASSEGQGTDTQYFGPGTRLTVL.

The chain couples TRBV28 to TRBJ1-1; a weak D match, TRBD1 (5 bases). The CDR3 loop spans 15 amino acids. Deletions cut 5 bases from V and 0 bases from J, with 13 bases between. Germline V gene data show CDR1 as MDHEN and CDR2 as SYDVKM. CDR3 bases: TGTGCCAGCAGTCCTCCGGGACGGATGAACACTGAAGCTTTCTTT. Protein product: CASSPPGRMNTEAFF.

This clone was counted only a few times. The chain is built from TRBV7-9 and TRBJ2-2, with D possibly matching TRBD2 (6 bases). Germline CDR1 and CDR2: SEHNR and FQNEAQ (reference sequence). The CDR3 extends over 16 amino acids. V shed 6 bases and J shed 1 base, with 15 bases lying between them. The chain's CDR3 is CASSRIADLNTGELFF. CDR3 sequence (DNA): TGTGCCAGCAGTCGGATAGCGGACTTGAACACCGGGGAGCTGTTTTTT. Variable domain in full (rest from reference TRBV7-9 and TRBJ2-2): DTGVSQNPRHKITKRGQNVTFRCDPISEHNRLYWYRQTLGQGPEFLTYFQNEAQLEKSRLLSDRFSAERPKGSFSTLEIQRTEQGDSAMYLCASSRIADLNTGELFFGEGSRLTVL.

This clone was picked up a small number of times. V is TRBV15 and J is TRBJ1-1; the match to TRBD1 covers 9 bases. The CDR3 loop spans 15 amino acids. J was trimmed by 5 bases and V by 3 bases; bases with no gene match: 7. Per the germline V gene, CDR1 is LNHNV and CDR2 is YYDKDF (reference sequence). CDR3 coding DNA: TGTGCCACCAGCAGGGCCGGGACAGGGCGGACTGAAGCTTTCTTT. Translated: CATSRAGTGRTEAFF.

This clone has a handful of counts. This chain connects TRBV7-8 to TRBJ2-5; no firm D call. There are 12 residues in the CDR3. The V gene lost 5 bases and the J gene lost 9 bases, with 13 bases spanning the gap. Germline CDR1 SGHVS, CDR2 FQNEAQ. The CDR3 sequence is CASSTEAPAQYF. CDR3 sequence (DNA): TGTGCCAGCAGCACAGAAGCTCCGGCCCAGTACTTC. Complete variable domain (other parts from reference TRBV7-8 and TRBJ2-5): GAGVSQSPRYKVAKRGQDVALRCDPISGHVSLFWYQQALGQGPEFLTYFQNEAQLDKSGLPSDRFFAERPEGSVSTLKIQRTQQEDSAVYLCASSTEAPAQYFGPGTRLLVL.

J is TRBJ2-7 and V is TRBV30; maybe TRBD2 (6 bases). The CDR3 has 12 amino acids. Trimming left V 1 base short and J 6 bases short, with 10 bases between. Germline assignment: CDR1 GTSNPN and CDR2 SVGIG (reference sequence). The DNA of the CDR3 is TGTGCCTGGAGTGGGACTACCCTCGAGCAGTACTTC. It is translated as CAWSGTTLEQYF.

This chain links TRBV5-1 with TRBJ2-2; 8 bases agree with TRBD2. The CDR3 length is 16 residues. With 4 bases clipped from V and 6 bases from J, the junction kept 11 bases outside the gene matches. The germline V gene encodes CDR1 SGHRS and CDR2 YFSETQ. CDR3 sequence (DNA): TGCGCCAGCAGCCTAAATCAGGGAGCGGGAGCCGGGGAGCTGTTTTTT. It specifies CASSLNQGAGAGELFF.

This clone has at least ten counts. The V gene is TRBV25-1, the J gene TRBJ2-7; 11 bases are shared with TRBD2. The CDR3 has 18 residues. V was pared by 4 bases and J by 3 bases, with 14 bases of the junction left unmatched. Germline CDR1 is MGHDK and CDR2 is SYGVNS. The DNA for the CDR3 is TGTGCCAGCAGTGCCCTGGAGCCCGGGACTAGCGGAAGCTACGAGCAGTACTTC. This translates into CASSALEPGTSGSYEQYF.

Of note for this clone: The same CDR3 can be traced to other DNA sequences in this sample. The chain is built from TRBV25-1 and TRBJ2-5; 7 positions agree with TRBD2. Trimming at V came to 3 bases and at J to 5 bases, leaving 3 bases not matched to a gene. The CDR3 covers 13 residues. CDR1 is MGHDK and CDR2 is SYGVNS in the germline V gene. Here the CDR3 DNA reads TGTGCCAGCAGTGAGGGGGGGGAGGAGACCCAGTACTTC. Translated, it gives CASSEGGEETQYF.